One sample yielded the 8 T cell receptor beta chains listed below, sequenced in a study of blood T cells in healthy people across ages. A sample-barcoded 5' primer and a J-beta primer mix were used in a second PCR of roughly 6 to 11 cycles. TCRdb ran MiXCR on the 5' RACE reads and lists one entry per CDR3 protein. This sample has over 1,500,000 distinct CDR3 sequences, with about 50% found just once. The sequenced sample was blood. The receptors were sampled from a woman between 40 and 50 years old in good health.

The CDR3 DNA sequence: TGTGCCAGCAGTGAATACGGGACAGGGAACACCATAGCTAACTATGGCTACACCTTC. This sequence encodes CASSEYGTGNTIANYGYTF. The rearrangement links TRBV6-1 to TRBJ1-2, with 9 nucleotides matching TRBD1. V dropped 2 bases and J dropped 0; count of bases not matched to a gene: 13. Germline CDR1 and CDR2: MNHNS and SASEGT. CDR3 length equals 19 residues.

V is TRBV7-9 and J is TRBJ2-3, with D possibly matching TRBD2 (6 bases). The CDR3 spans 17 residues. Germline loops: CDR1 SEHNR, CDR2 FQNEAQ (reference sequence). V lost 5 bases, J lost 2 bases, and 20 bases lay in between. The chain's CDR3 is CASSTPTWGGDTDTQYF. CDR3 bases: TGTGCCAGCAGCACCCCGACGTGGGGCGGGGACACAGATACGCAGTATTTT. Complete variable domain (other parts from reference TRBV7-9 and TRBJ2-3): DTGVSQNPRHKITKRGQNVTFRCDPISEHNRLYWYRQTLGQGPEFLTYFQNEAQLEKSRLLSDRFSAERPKGSFSTLEIQRTEQGDSAMYLCASSTPTWGGDTDTQYFGPGTRLTVL.

The chain has TRBV20-1 and TRBJ2-1; no reliable D call. The germline V and J ends were trimmed by 2 bases and 6 bases, with 14 bases remaining between them. Germline lookup yields CDR1 DFQATT and CDR2 SNEGSKA (reference sequence). The CDR3 has 14 residues. DNA of the CDR3: TGCAGTGCTAGACTGATTAACGGGCCCAATGAGCAGTTCTTC. Its protein is CSARLINGPNEQFF.

In this sample, this clonotype turned up a few times. V and J are TRBV29-1 and TRBJ2-3; 7 bases are shared with TRBD2. V gave up 0 bases and J gave up 5 bases; unmatched junction bases: 8. Germline V gene data show CDR1 as SQVTM and CDR2 as ANQGSEA. This CDR3 region has 15 residues. The CDR3 protein is CSVEDLRLAVDTQYF. CDR3 coding DNA: TGCAGCGTTGAAGATCTAAGACTAGCAGTAGATACGCAGTATTTT.

The CDR3 sequence is CASRDTPFMQGRNYGYTF. Written as DNA, the CDR3 is TGTGCCAGTAGAGATACACCGTTTATGCAGGGGAGGAACTATGGCTACACCTTC. This rearrangement joins TRBV19 to TRBJ1-2; D might be TRBD1 (6 bases). The length of the CDR3 is 18 residues. Per the germline V gene, CDR1 is LNHDA and CDR2 is SQIVND (reference sequence). The germline V and J ends were trimmed by 6 bases and 2 bases, with 25 bases remaining between them.

This clonotype was seen only once. The chain recombines TRBV6-2 or TRBV6-3 with TRBJ2-3; possibly TRBD1 or TRBD2 for D (5 bases each). V gave up 5 bases and J gave up 4 bases, with 16 bases separating them. This CDR3 region has 15 residues. The V gene's germline CDR1 is MNHEY and CDR2 SVGEGT. CDR3 nucleotide sequence: TGTGCCAGCAGTCCCCGGGACGAGCGCGCAGATACGCAGTATTTT. It translates to CASSPRDERADTQYF.

This sequence joins TRBV29-1 and TRBJ2-7, with D possibly TRBD2 on 5 matching bases. CDR3 length: 13 residues. With 7 bases removed from V and 2 bases from J, the gap between germline ends came to 15 bases. Germline V gene data show CDR1 as SQVTM and CDR2 as ANQGSEA. CDR3 sequence reads: CSAEARGTYEQYF. DNA of the CDR3: TGCAGCGCAGAAGCTCGGGGAACCTACGAGCAGTACTTC.

This chain uses TRBV6-6 with TRBJ1-6; D gene uncertain. V was cut by 4 bases and J by 6 bases, with 16 bases left in between. Germline V CDR1 and CDR2: MNHNY, SVGAGI (reference sequence). The CDR3 consists of 16 residues. The CDR3, as DNA: TGTGCCAGCAGTTTTCCTCCGGGAACCGTTAATTCACCCCTCCACTTT. As protein: CASSFPPGTVNSPLHF.